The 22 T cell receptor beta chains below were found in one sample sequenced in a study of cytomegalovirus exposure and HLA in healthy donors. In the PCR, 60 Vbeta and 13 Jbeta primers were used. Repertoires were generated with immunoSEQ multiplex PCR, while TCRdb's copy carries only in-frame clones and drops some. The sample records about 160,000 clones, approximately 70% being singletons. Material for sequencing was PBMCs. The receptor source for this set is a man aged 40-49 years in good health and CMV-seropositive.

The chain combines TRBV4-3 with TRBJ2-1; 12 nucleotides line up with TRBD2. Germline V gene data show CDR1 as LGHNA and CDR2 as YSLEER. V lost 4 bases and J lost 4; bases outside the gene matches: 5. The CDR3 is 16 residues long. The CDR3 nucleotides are TGCGCCAGCAGCCTTAGGACTAGCGGGGAGTACAATGAGCAGTTCTTC. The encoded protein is CASSLRTSGEYNEQFF.

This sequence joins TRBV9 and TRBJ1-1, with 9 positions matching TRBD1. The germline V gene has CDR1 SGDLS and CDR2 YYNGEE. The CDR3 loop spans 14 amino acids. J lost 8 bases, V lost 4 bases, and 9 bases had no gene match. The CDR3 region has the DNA TGTGCCAGCAGCAATATGACAGGGGGATTCGAAGCTTTCTTT. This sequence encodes CASSNMTGGFEAFF.

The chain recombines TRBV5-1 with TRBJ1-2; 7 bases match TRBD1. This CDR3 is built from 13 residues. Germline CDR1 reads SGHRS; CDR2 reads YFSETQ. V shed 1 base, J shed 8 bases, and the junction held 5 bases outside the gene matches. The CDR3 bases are TGCGCCAGCAGCTTGACAGGGGTTCGCGGCTACACCTTC. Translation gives CASSLTGVRGYTF.

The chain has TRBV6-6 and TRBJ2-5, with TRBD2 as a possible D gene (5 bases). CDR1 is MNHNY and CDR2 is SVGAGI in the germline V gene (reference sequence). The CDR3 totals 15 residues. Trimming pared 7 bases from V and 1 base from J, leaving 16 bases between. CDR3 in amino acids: CASKVGSVTQETQYF. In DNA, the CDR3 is TGTGCCAGCAAGGTCGGTAGCGTCACCCAAGAGACCCAGTACTTC.

The CDR3 sequence is CASSLVAGRSTDTQYF. CDR3 DNA: TGTGCCAGCAGCTTAGTGGCGGGGAGAAGCACAGATACGCAGTATTTT. The J gene is TRBJ2-3, the V gene TRBV11-2, with TRBD2 as a possible D gene (6 bases). Per germline, CDR1 SGHAT and CDR2 FQNNGV. The CDR3 is made up of 16 amino acids. V was shortened by 1 base and J by 0 bases, with 11 bases between the two germline ends.

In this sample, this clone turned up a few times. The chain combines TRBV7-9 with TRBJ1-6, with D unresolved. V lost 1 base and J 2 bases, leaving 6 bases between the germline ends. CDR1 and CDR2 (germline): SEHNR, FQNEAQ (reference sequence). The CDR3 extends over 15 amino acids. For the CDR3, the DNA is TGTGCCAGCAGCTTAGATGGAGCCTATAATTCACCCCTCCACTTT. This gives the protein CASSLDGAYNSPLHF. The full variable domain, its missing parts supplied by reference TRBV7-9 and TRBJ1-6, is DTGVSQNPRHKITKRGQNVTFRCDPISEHNRLYWYRQTLGQGPEFLTYFQNEAQLEKSRLLSDRFSAERPKGSFSTLEIQRTEQGDSAMYLCASSLDGAYNSPLHFGNGTRLTVT.

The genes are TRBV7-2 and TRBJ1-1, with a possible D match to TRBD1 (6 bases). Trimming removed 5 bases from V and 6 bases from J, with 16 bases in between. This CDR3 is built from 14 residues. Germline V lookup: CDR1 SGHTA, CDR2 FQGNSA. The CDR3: CASSNGPGGAEAFF. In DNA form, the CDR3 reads TGTGCCAGCAGCAATGGACCGGGGGGCGCTGAAGCTTTCTTT.

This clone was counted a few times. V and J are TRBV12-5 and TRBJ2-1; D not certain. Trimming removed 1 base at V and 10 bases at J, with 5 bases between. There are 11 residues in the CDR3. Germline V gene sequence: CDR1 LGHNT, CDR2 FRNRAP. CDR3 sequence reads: CASGLGPEQFF. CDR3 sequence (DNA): TGTGCTAGTGGTTTGGGGCCCGAGCAGTTCTTC.

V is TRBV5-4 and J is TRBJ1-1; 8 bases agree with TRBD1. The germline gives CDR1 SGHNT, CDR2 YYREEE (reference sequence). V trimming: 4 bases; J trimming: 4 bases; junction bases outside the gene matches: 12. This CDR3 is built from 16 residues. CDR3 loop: CASSDPVGQEATEAFF. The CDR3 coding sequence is TGTGCCAGCAGCGATCCAGTGGGACAGGAGGCCACTGAAGCTTTCTTT.

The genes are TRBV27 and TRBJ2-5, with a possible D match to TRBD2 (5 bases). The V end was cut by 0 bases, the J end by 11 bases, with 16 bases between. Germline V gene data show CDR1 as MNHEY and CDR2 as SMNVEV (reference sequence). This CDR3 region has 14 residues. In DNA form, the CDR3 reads TGTGCCAGCAGTTTATCGGTCTACCTTGGGGAGCAGTACTTC. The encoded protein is CASSLSVYLGEQYF.

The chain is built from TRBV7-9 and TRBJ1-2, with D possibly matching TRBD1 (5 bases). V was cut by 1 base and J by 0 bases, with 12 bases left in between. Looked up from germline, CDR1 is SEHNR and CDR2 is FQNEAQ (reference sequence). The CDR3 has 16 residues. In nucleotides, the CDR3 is TGTGCCAGCAGCTTAGTCGGGGGGGAGACTAACTATGGCTACACCTTC. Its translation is CASSLVGGETNYGYTF.

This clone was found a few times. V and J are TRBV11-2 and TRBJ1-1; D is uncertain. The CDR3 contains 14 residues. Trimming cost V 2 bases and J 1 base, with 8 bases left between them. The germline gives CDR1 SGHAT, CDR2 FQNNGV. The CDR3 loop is CASSLKNRNTEAFF. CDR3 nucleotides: TGTGCCAGCAGCTTAAAGAACAGGAACACTGAAGCTTTCTTT.

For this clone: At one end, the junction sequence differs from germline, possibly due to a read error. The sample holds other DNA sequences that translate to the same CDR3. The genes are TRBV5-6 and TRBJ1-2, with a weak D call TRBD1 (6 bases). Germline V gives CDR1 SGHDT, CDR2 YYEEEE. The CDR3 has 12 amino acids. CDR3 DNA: TGTGCCAGCAGCTCAGGGGACTACGGCTACACCTTC. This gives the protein CASSSGDYGYTF.

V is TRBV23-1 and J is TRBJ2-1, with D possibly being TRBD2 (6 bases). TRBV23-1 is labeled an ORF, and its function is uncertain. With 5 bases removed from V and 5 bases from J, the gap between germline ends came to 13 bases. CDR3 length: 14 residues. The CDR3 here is CASSNRDFNNEQFF. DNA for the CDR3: TGCGCCAGCAGTAACCGGGACTTTAACAATGAGCAGTTCTTC.

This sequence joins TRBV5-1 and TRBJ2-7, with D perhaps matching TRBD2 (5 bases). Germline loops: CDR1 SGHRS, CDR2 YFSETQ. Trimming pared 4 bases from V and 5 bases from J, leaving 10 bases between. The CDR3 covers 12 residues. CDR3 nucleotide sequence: TGCGCCAGCAGCGCCACGGGGAACGAGCAGTACTTC. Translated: CASSATGNEQYF.

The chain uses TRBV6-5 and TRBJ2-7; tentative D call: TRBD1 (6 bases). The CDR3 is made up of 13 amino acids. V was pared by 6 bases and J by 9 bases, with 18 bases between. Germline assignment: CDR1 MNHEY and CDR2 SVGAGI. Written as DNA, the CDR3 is TGTGCCAGCAGCCCCGGGACACCGGTGTGGCAGTACTTC. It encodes CASSPGTPVWQYF.

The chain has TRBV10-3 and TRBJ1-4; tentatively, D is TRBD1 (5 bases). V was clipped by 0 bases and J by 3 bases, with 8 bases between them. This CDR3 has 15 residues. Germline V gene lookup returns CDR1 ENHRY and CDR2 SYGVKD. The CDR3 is CAISESGGANEKLFF. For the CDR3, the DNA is TGTGCCATCAGTGAGTCGGGGGGAGCTAATGAAAAACTGTTTTTT.

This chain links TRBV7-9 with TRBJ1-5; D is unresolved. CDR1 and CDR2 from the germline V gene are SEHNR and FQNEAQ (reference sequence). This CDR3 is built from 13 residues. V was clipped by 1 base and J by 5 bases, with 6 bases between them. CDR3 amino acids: CASSLDRDQPQHF. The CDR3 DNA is TGTGCCAGCAGCTTAGATAGAGATCAGCCCCAGCATTTT.

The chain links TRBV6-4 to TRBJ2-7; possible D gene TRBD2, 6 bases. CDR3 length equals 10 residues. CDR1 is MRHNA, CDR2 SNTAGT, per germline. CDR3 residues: CASSLGGFMV. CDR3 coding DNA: TGTGCCAGCAGTCTGGGAGGATTTATGGTC.

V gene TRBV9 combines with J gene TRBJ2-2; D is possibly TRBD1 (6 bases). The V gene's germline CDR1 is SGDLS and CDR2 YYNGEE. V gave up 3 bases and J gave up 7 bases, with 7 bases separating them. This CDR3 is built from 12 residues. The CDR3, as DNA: TGTGCCAGCAGCGCAGGGGTCGGGGAGCTGTTTTTT. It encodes CASSAGVGELFF. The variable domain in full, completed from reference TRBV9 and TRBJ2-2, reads DSGVTQTPKHLITATGQRVTLRCSPRSGDLSVYWYQQSLDQGLQFLIQYYNGEERAKGNILERFSAQQFPDLHSELNLSSLELGDSALYFCASSAGVGELFFGEGSRLTVL.

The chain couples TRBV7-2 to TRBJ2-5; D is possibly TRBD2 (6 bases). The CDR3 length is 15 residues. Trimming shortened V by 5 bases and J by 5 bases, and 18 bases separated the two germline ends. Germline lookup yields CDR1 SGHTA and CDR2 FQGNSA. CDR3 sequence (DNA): TGTGCCAGCAGCGGATGGGACTTCCCCGCGGAGACCCAGTACTTC. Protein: CASSGWDFPAETQYF.

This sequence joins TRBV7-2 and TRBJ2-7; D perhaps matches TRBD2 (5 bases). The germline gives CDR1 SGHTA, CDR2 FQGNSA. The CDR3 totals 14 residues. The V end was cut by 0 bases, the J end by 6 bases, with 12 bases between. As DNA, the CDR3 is TGTGCCAGCAGCTTAGCCGGGGTCCCGCTCGAGCAGTACTTC. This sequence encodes CASSLAGVPLEQYF.